This record concerns one TCR beta chain sequence. The antigen it recognizes is unknown. No qualities accompany the bases; no much larger clone lies one base away. A cohort of 25 to 35 patients with locally advanced or metastatic urothelial carcinoma, treated at Memorial Sloan Kettering on a trial protocol, was included. Peripheral blood mononuclear cells were collected pretreatment and during treatment, with between 1 and 8 total time points obtained per patient. The Qiagen DNeasy Blood extraction kit was used to purify genomic DNA from total PBMCs and from tumor samples. Collected pretreatment and during treatment, PBMCs were isolated and stored as previously described. The data originate from a study of PD-L1 blockade in urothelial cancer (dated by TCRdb to between 2016 and 2019). Study-level background: Therapy was started at some point between 2013 and 2015 for all patients, and atezolizumab 1,200 mg was administered intravenously every 3 weeks. Durable clinical benefit was defined as progression-free survival longer than 6 months, and TCR features were also tested against progression-free and overall survival. Pretreatment blood TCR-seq was available for about 28 patients, at least one posttreatment blood collection was obtained for around 25 patients, and tumor TCR-seq was available for around 25 patients. Several patients achieved durable clinical benefit and about 19 did not. Pretreatment tumor samples, along with matched peripheral blood collected serially before and after atezolizumab treatment, underwent TCR sequencing. Blood samples gave median yields of around 140,000 T cells and 82,636 unique TCRs, along with a median clonality of 0.080. Somatic, immune and clinical correlates of response to PD-L1 blockade with atezolizumab in urothelial cancer were the focus of an exploratory multi-omic analysis. Patients had an ECOG performance status of 0 or 1 and had received between 0 and 3 prior chemotherapy regimens. Blood samples were analyzed at two time points: 3 weeks after treatment start (second dose) and 6 weeks after treatment start. In the same patients, pretreatment tumors underwent whole exome sequencing and RNA sequencing in addition to TCR sequencing. Twenty-five of 29 patients were males with bladder-origin urothelial cancer, and about 60% of the 29 reported a prior smoking history. Summary of the overall study and its limitations: Among patients with durable benefit, tumor-associated TCR clones showed greater expansion in peripheral blood 3 weeks after treatment started (n of about 20, p = 0.022). A pretreatment peripheral blood TCR clonality below the median was linked to improved progression-free and overall survival. Because of the small sample size (n ≈ 31) and the many exploratory analyses performed, the results are intended to be regarded as hypothesis-generating.

To estimate absolute template abundance from read counts, synthetic TCR analog templates were spiked into each PCR. The immunoSEQ assay used bias-controlled V and J gene primers to amplify TCRbeta CDR3 regions from genomic DNA. Sequencing of rearranged TCRbeta segments was performed at approximately 20X coverage. As for the original processing: Sequencing errors were corrected by clustering, and CDR3s were annotated against IMGT so that V, D and J genes could be assigned. Out-of-frame and stop-codon sequences were excluded, and only productive TCRbeta rearrangements were used in downstream analyses. To compute clonality, Shannon entropy was normalized by the log of the number of unique productive sequences and then subtracted from one. Fisher's exact test with Benjamini-Hochberg correction, using a cutoff of adjusted p below 0.01, was how clones that differed between time points or between blood and tumor were identified. TCRdb stores this immuneACCESS table with in-frame sequences only. Part of the clones is absent; in the studies checked, under half of the shortfall reflects unresolved V genes, and no reason is known for the rest. V, J and clone size derive from that table, while D and trimming were established from the DNA sequence. The sample profile shows more than 80,000 clones; about four fifths of them were found once. 9.5% of the sample rests with the top ten.

Measured from the cysteine to the phenylalanine, the CDR3 is 18 residues long. Here the CDR3 DNA is all that survives: 54 bases in frame from base 1. For this chain, trimming is 7 bases at the V end and 6 bases at the J end, and the number of junction bases without a gene match is 21. For CDR1 and CDR2, the germline V gene lists MDHEN and SYDVKM. The sequence was obtained from a man in his sixties or seventies with urothelial cancer. This material consisted of PBMCs, taken around atezolizumab (anti-PD-L1) treatment. The chain employs TRBV28 and TRBJ1-5, and 7 junction bases match TRBD1. The CDR3 corresponds to CASTDRAGVIARGQPQHF. The DNA reads TGTGCCAGCACCGACAGGGCAGGTGTGATTGCGAGGGGTCAGCCCCAGCATTTT.